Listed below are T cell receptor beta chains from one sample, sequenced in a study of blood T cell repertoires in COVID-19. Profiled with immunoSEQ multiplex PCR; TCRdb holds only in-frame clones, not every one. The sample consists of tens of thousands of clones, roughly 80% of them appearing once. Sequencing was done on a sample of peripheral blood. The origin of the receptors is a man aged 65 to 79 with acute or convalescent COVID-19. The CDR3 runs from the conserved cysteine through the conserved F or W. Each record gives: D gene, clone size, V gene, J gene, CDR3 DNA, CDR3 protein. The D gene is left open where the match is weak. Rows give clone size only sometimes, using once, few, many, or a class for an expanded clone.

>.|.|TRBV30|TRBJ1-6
TGTGCCTGGGGTGGGGGGTTGAATTCACCCCTCCACTTT
CAWGGGLNSPLHF
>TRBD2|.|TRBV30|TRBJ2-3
TGTGCCTGGAGCCCCTGGGACTACACTAGCACAGATACGCAGTATTTT
CAWSPWDYTSTDTQYF
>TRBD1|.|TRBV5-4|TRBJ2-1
TGTGCCAGCAGCCGGGGACAGGGGAACTACAATGAGCAGTTCTTC
CASSRGQGNYNEQFF
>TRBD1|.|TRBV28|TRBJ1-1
TGTGCCAGCAGCCGTTCGACAGGGCGGAACACTGAAGCTTTCTTT
CASSRSTGRNTEAFF
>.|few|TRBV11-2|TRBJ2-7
TGTGCCAGCGACACAGGCCCAGGCGCCTACGAGCAGTACTTC
CASDTGPGAYEQYF
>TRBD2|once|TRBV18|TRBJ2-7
TGTGCCAGCTCACCCGGGACTAGCGGAGCCTACGAGCAGTACTTC
CASSPGTSGAYEQYF
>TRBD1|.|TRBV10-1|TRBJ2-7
TGCGCCAGCAGTGATTACCAGGGGGCACGGGAGCAGTACTTC
CASSDYQGAREQYF
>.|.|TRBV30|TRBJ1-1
TGTGCCTGGAGTCGGCAGGGGAACACTGAAGCTTTCTTT
CAWSRQGNTEAFF
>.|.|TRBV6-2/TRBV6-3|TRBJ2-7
TGTGCCAGCAGCGGCCGGAGCGGCCTAGTCTCCTACGAGCAGTACTTC
CASSGRSGLVSYEQYF
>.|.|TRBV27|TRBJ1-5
TGTGCCAGCGGAACACAGGGCTTTTCCTCTGGCAATCAGCCCCAGCATTTT
CASGTQGFSSGNQPQHF
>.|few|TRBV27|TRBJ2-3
TGTGCCAGCAGTTTTGGGGCAGGCTTTACGGATACGCAGTATTTT
CASSFGAGFTDTQYF
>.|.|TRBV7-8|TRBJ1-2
TGTGCCAGCAGCTTACTACAGGAAACCTATGGCTACACCTTC
CASSLLQETYGYTF
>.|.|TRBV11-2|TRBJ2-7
TGTGCCAGCAGCCCGGGACTCAGCTCCTACGAGCAGTACTTC
CASSPGLSSYEQYF
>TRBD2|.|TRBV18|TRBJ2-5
TGTGCCAGCTCACCACCGGCTAGCGGCGGAGAGACCCAGTACTTC
CASSPPASGGETQYF
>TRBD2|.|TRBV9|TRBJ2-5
TGTGCCAGCAGGGAGCCGGGACTAGCGGTTCAAGAGACCCAGTACTTC
CASREPGLAVQETQYF
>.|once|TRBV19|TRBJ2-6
TGTGCCAGTAGTATTGCCAGGCCCGGCTCTGGGGCCAACGTCCTGACTTTC
CASSIARPGSGANVLTF
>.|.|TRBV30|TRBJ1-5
TGTGCCTGGAGTGGCGATGGGGGCTGGGATCAGCCCCAGCATTTT
CAWSGDGGWDQPQHF
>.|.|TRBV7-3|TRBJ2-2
TGTGCCAGCAGCCGCAGGGGAACCGGGGAGCTGTTTTTT
CASSRRGTGELFF
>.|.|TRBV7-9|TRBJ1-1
TGTGCCAGCAGCTTTGGGTCAGGAAAGAGTCCTGAAGCTTTCTTT
CASSFGSGKSPEAFF
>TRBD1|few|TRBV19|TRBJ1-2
TGTGCCAGTAGCACACAGGGGGGCGGCTATGGCTACACCTTC
CASSTQGGGYGYTF
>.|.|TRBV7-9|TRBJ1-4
TGTGCCAGCAGCCCCGAAGTAGGTCGACTCACTGAAAAACTGTTTTTT
CASSPEVGRLTEKLFF
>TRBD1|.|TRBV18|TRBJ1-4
TGTGCCAGCTCACCAGCTCTCGCAGGGGGCACGGGGAGATCTAATGAAAAACTGTTTTTT
CASSPALAGGTGRSNEKLFF
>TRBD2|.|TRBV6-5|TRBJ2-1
TGTGCCAGCACCGAACTAGCGAGCGATGAGCAGTTCTTC
CASTELASDEQFF
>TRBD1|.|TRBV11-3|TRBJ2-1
TGTGCCAGCAGCGGACAGGGGTACAATGAGCAGTTCTTC
CASSGQGYNEQFF
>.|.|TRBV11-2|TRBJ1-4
TGTGCCAGCAGCTTGGCCAGTGTAAATGAAAAACTGTTTTTT
CASSLASVNEKLFF
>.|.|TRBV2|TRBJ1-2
TGTGCCAGCAGGACCGGGTCCTCCGAGGGCTATGGCTACACCTTC
CASRTGSSEGYGYTF
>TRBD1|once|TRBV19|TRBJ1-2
TGTGCCAGTAGTATCGGGGGACAGGGCATCTATGGCTACACCTTC
CASSIGGQGIYGYTF
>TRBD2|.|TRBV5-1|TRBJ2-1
TGCGCCAGCAGCTTTTTTGTGGGGCGGGGGGAGCAGTTCTTC
CASSFFVGRGEQFF
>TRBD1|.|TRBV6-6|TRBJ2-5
TGTGCCAGCAGTTACCTGGGACAGGGTATGACCCAGTACTTC
CASSYLGQGMTQYF
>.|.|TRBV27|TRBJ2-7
TGTGCCAGCAAATATCGGGAGAGCTACGAGCAGTACTTC
CASKYRESYEQYF
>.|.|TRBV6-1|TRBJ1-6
TGTGCCAGCAGTGAAGACGGGGGGGGATCACCCCTCCACTTT
CASSEDGGGSPLHF
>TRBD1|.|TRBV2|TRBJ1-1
TGTGCCAGCAGGGGGGACAGGGGGCGGGTTGAAGCTTTCTTT
CASRGDRGRVEAFF
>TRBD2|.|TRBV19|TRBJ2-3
TGTGCCAGTAGGACTAGCGGGAGAACAGATACGCAGTATTTT
CASRTSGRTDTQYF
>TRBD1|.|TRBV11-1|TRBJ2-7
TGTGCCAGCAGCTGGGACAGGGACTCCTACGAGCAGTACTTC
CASSWDRDSYEQYF
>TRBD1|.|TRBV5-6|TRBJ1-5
TGTGCCAGCAGCTTCTTGGACAGGGACAATCAGCCCCAGCATTTT
CASSFLDRDNQPQHF